This T cell receptor (beta chain) originates from a study of blood T cell repertoires in COVID-19. Under the authors' procedure: Amplification of reference gene primers provided the estimated nucleated cell counts. Using immunoSEQ multiplex PCR, the repertoire was profiled, and TCRdb retains in-frame clones only, with some absent. V and J calls and clone size follow that table, whereas D and trimming were derived from the DNA. The sample yields roughly 150,000 clones, under 95% seen once. After removal of 5 bases from V and 2 bases from J, the junction contained 5 bases not matched to a gene. Germline V CDR1 and CDR2: MRHNA, SNTAGT. CDR3 length: 14 amino acids.

This TCR was sampled from a man in his sixties with active or convalescent COVID-19. The chain couples TRBV6-4 to TRBJ2-7, with 8 bases fitting TRBD1. Sample: peripheral blood. CDR3: CASSRQGTAYEQYF. DNA of the CDR3: TGTGCCAGCAGTAGACAGGGGACCGCCTACGAGCAGTACTTC.